The source of this T cell receptor beta chain is a study of cytomegalovirus exposure and HLA in healthy donors. The CDR3 length is 12 residues. Trimming removed 6 bases from V and 4 bases from J, with 9 bases in between. Germline CDR1 is ENHRY and CDR2 is SYGVKD. Findings of the study overall: An analysis that was carried out later associated 16,951 TCR beta sequences with HLA alleles at 0.05 false discovery rate. The productive fraction for most TCR beta V segments was about 90% or about 30% in an earlier analysis.

In regard to this clone: The antigen remains undetermined.

The PCR had 60 Vbeta and 13 Jbeta primers. Original handling: Approximately 11 million shared chains were among 65 million to 85 million unique TCR beta chains counted in a later analysis. The data were produced by immunoSEQ multiplex PCR, yet TCRdb's version contains in-frame clones alone and is incomplete. D and trimming were read from the DNA, whereas the V and J calls and clone size are those reported in that table. The data hold 90,000 to 130,000 clones, with roughly three quarters observed a single time. The sequenced sample consisted of PBMCs. The chain recombines TRBV10-3 with TRBJ1-1; D may be TRBD1 (5 bases). This TCR was recovered from a woman younger than 30 in good health and CMV-seropositive. Here the CDR3 DNA reads TGTGCCATCAGGGAGGGGCCCACTGAAGCTTTCTTT. This sequence encodes CAIREGPTEAFF.